This TCR beta chain was identified during a study of CD8 T cells in Susac syndrome. This CDR3 is built from 13 residues. Trimming stripped 5 bases from V and 6 bases from J, with 13 bases between. RNA in amounts of about 0.45 to 1 ug was reverse transcribed with random hexamers. TCRdb fed the immunoSEQ multiplex PCR reads into MiXCR, producing one record per CDR3 protein. This table holds roughly 120,000 distinct CDR3 sequences, around 96% found once. CD8+ and CD4+ T cells from blood underwent TCR beta sequencing. Negative isolation was used for CD8+ and CD4+ T cells, and FACS enrichment was applied to TEMRA cells.

The sequence came from a human donor in good health. The sample comprised CD4+ T cells from PBMCs. V is TRBV12-3 or TRBV12-4 and J is TRBJ1-1; D not certain. The CDR3 nucleotides are TGTGCCAGCAGTCCCCATCTAGTGTCTGAAGCTTTCTTT. Its protein product is CASSPHLVSEAFF.